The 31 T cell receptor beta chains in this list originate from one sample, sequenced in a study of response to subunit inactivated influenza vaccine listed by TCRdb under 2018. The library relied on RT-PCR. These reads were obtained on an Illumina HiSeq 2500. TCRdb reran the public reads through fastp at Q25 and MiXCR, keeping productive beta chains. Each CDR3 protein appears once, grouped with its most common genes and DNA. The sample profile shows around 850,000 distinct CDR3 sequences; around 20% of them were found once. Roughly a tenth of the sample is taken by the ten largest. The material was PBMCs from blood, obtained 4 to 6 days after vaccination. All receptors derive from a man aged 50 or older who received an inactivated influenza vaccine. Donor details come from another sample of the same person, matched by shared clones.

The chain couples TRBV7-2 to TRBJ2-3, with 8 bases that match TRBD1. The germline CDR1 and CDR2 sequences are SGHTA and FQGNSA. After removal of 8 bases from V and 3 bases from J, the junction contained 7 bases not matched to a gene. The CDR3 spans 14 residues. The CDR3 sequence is CASQRQGATDTQYF. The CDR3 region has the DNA TGTGCCAGCCAACGGCAGGGGGCTACAGATACGCAGTATTTT.

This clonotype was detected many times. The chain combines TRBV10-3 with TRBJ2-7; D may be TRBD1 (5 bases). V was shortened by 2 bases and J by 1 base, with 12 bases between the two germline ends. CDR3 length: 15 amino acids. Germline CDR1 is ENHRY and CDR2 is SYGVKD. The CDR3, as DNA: TGTGCCATCAGTGAGGGTCAGGGCTTGTCCTACGAGCAGTACTTC. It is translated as CAISEGQGLSYEQYF.

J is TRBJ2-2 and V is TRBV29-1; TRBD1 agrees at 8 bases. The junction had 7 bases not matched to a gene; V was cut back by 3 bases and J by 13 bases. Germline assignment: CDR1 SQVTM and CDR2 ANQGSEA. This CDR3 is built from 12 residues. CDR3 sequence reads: CSVEGDRLALFF. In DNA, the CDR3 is TGCAGCGTTGAGGGGGACAGGTTAGCGCTGTTTTTT.

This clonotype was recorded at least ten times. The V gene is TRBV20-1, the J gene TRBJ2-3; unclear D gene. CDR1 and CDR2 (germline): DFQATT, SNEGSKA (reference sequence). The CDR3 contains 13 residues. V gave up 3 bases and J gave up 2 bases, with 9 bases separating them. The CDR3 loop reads CSASLGYTDTQYF. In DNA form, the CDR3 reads TGCAGTGCTAGTCTCGGGTACACAGATACGCAGTATTTT.

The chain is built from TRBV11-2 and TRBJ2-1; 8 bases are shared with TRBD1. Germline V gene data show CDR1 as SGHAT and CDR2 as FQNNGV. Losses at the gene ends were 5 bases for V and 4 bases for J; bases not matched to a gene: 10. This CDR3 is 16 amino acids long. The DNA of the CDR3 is TGTGCCAGCAGCCCGTACCGGGACAGGAAATACAATGAGCAGTTCTTC. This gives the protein CASSPYRDRKYNEQFF.

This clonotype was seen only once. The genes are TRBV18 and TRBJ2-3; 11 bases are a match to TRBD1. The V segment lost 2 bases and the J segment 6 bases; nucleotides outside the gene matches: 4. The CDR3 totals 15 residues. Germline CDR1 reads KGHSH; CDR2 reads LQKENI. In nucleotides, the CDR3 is TGTGCCAGCTCACCAGGACAGGGGGCTTTCGATACGCAGTATTTT. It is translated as CASSPGQGAFDTQYF.

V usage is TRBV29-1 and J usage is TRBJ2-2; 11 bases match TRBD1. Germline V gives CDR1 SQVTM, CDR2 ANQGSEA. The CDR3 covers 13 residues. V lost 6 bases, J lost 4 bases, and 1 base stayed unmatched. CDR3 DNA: TGCAGCGTGGACAGGGGGCTCACCGGGGAGCTGTTTTTT. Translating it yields CSVDRGLTGELFF.

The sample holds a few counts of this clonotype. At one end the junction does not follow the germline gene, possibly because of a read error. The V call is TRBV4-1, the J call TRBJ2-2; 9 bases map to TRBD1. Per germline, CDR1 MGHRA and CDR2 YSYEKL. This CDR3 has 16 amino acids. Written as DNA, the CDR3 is TGCGCCAGCACCCAAAGTGGACAGGGGAGCACCGGGGAGCTGTTTTTT. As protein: CASTQSGQGSTGELFF.

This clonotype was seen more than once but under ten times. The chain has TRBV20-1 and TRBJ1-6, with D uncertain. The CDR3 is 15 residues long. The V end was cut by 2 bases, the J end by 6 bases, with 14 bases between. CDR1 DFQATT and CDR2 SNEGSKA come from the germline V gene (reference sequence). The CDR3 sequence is CSARRANSFNSPLHF. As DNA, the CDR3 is TGCAGTGCTAGAAGGGCCAATTCATTTAATTCACCCCTCCACTTT.

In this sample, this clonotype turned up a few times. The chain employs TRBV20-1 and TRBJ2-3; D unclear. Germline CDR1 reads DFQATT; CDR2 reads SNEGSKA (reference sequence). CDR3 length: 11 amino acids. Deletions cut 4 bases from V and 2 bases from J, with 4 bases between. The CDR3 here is CSAITTDTQYF. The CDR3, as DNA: TGCAGTGCTATTACCACAGATACGCAGTATTTT.

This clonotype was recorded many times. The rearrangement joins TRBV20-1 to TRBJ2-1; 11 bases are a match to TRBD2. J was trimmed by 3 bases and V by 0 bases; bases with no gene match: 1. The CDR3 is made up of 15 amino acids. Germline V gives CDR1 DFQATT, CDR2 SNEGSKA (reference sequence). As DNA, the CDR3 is TGCAGTGCTAGAGATAGCGGGAGGGGCTACAATGAGCAGTTCTTC. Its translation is CSARDSGRGYNEQFF.

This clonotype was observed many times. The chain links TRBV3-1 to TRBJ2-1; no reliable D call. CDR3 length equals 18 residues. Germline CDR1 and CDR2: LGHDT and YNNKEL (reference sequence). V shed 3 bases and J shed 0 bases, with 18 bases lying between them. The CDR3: CASSQVLRLQRSYNEQFF. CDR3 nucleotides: TGTGCCAGCAGCCAGGTCTTAAGGTTGCAGCGCTCCTACAATGAGCAGTTCTTC.

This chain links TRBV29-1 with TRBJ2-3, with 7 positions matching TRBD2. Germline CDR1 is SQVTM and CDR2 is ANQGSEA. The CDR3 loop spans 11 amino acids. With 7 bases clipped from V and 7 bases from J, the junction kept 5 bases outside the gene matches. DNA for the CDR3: TGCAGCGAAAGACTAGCACATACGCAGTATTTT. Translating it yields CSERLAHTQYF.

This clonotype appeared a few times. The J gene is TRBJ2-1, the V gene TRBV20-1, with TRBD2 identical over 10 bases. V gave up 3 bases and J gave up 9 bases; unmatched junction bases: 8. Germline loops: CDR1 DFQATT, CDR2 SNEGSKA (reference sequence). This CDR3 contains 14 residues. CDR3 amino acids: CSARNLAGASEQFF. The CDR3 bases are TGCAGTGCTAGGAACCTAGCGGGAGCTAGTGAGCAGTTCTTC.

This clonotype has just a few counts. CDR3 region: CASSYRAADQPQHF. In DNA form, the CDR3 reads TGTGCCAGCAGTTACCGGGCAGCCGATCAGCCCCAGCATTTT. V gene TRBV6-5 combines with J gene TRBJ1-5; no clear D. Trimming pared 2 bases from V and 5 bases from J, leaving 10 bases between. Germline V lookup: CDR1 MNHEY, CDR2 SVGAGI. CDR3 length: 14 amino acids.

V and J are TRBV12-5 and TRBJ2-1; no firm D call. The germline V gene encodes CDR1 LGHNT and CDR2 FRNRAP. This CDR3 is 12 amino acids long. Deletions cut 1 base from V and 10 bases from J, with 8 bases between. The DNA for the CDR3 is TGTGCTAGTGGTTTGGGAATATACGAGCAGTTCTTC. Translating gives CASGLGIYEQFF.

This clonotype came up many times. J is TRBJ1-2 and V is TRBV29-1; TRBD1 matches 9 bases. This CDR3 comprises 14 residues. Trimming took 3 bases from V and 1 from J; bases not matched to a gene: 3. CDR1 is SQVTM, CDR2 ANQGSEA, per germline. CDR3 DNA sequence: TGCAGCGTTGAGCACAGGGGGCATAACTATGGCTACACCTTC. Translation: CSVEHRGHNYGYTF.

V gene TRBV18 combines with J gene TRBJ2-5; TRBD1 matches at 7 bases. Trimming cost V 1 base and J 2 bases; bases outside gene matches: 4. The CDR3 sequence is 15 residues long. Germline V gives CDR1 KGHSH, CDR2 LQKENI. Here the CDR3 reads CASSPQGAGQETQYF. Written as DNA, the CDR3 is TGTGCCAGCTCACCACAGGGGGCCGGGCAAGAGACCCAGTACTTC.

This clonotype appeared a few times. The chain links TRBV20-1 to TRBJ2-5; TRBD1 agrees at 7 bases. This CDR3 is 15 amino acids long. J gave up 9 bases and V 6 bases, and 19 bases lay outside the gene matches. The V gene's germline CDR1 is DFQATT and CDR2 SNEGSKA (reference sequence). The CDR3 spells CSAVKTSTGAEAQYF. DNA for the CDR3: TGCAGTGCCGTAAAGACAAGTACAGGGGCTGAGGCCCAGTACTTC.

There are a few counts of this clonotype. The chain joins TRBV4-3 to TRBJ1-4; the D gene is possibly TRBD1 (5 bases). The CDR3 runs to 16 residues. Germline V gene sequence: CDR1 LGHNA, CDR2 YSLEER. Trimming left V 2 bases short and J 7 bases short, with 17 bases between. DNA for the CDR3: TGCGCCAGCAGCCAAAACACCGGGATCGGGGGTGAAAAACTGTTTTTT. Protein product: CASSQNTGIGGEKLFF.

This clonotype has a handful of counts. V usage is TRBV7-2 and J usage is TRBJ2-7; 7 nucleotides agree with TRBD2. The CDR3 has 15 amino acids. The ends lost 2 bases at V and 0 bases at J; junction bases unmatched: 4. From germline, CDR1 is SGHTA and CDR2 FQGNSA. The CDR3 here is CASSLQGGSSYEQYF. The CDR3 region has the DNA TGTGCCAGCAGCTTACAGGGCGGGAGCTCCTACGAGCAGTACTTC. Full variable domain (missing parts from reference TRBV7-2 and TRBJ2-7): GAGVSQSPSNKVTEKGKDVELRCDPISGHTALYWYRQSLGQGLEFLIYFQGNSAPDKSGLPSDRFSAERTGGSVSTLTIQRTQQEDSAVYLCASSLQGGSSYEQYFGPGTRLTVT.

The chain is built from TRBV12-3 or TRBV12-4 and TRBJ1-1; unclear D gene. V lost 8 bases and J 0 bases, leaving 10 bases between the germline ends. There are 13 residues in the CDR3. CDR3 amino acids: CASRLGVNTEAFF. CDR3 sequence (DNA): TGTGCCAGCCGTCTCGGGGTGAACACTGAAGCTTTCTTT.

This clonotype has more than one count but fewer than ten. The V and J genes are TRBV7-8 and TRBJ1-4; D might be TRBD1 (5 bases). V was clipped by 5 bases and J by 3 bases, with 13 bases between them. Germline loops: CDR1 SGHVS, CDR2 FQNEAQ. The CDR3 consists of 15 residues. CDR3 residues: CASSLREQANEKLFF. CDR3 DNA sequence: TGTGCCAGCAGCCTACGCGAACAGGCTAATGAAAAACTGTTTTTT.

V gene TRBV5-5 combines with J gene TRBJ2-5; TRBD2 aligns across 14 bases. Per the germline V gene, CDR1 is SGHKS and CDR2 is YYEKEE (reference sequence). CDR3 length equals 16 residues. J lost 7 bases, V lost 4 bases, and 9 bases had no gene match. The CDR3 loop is CASSIRLAGGPVTQYF. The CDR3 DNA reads TGTGCCAGCAGCATACGACTAGCGGGGGGGCCAGTGACCCAGTACTTC.

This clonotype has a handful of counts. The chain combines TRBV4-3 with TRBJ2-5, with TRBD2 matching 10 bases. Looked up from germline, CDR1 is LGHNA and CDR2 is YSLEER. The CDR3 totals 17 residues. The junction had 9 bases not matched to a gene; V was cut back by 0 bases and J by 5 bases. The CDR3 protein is CASSQDLASGRFETQYF. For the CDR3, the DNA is TGCGCCAGCAGCCAAGATCTGGCTAGCGGGAGATTCGAGACCCAGTACTTC.

The CDR3 loop is CASSSLAGGPNEQYF. CDR3 bases: TGTGCCAGCAGCTCACTAGCGGGAGGGCCCAACGAGCAGTACTTC. V usage is TRBV5-4 and J usage is TRBJ2-7; 13 positions match TRBD2. V shed 3 bases, J shed 5 bases, and the junction held 5 bases outside the gene matches. Germline values: CDR1 SGHNT, CDR2 YYREEE (reference sequence). The CDR3 has 15 amino acids.

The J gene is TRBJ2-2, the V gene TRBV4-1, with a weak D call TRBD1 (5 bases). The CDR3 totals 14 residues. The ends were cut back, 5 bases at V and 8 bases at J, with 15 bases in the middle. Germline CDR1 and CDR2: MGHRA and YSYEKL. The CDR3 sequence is CASSLRQSDGELFF. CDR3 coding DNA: TGCGCCAGCAGCTTAAGACAGAGCGATGGGGAGCTGTTTTTT.

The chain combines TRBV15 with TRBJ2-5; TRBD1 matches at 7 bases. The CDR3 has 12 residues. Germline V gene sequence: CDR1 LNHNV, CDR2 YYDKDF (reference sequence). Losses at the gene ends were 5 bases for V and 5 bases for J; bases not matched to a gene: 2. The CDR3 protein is CATSGDSETQYF. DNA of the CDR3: TGTGCCACCAGCGGGGACAGCGAGACCCAGTACTTC. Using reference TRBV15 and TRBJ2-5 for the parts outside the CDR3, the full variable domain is DAMVIQNPRYQVTQFGKPVTLSCSQTLNHNVMYWYQQKSSQAPKLLFHYYDKDFNNEADTPDNFQSRRPNTSFCFLDIRSPGLGDTAMYLCATSGDSETQYFGPGTRLLVL.

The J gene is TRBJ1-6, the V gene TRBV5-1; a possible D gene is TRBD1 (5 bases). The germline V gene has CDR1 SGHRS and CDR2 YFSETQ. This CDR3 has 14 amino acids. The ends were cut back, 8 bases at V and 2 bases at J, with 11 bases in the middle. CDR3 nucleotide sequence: TGCGCCAGTTCACAGGCACCCTATAATTCACCCCTCCACTTT. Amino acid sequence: CASSQAPYNSPLHF.

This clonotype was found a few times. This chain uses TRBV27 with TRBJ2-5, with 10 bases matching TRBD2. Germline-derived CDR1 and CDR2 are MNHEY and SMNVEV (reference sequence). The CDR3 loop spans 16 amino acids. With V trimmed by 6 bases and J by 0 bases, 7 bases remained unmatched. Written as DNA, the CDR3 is TGTGCCAGCAGCCGGACTAGCGGACTATACCAAGAGACCCAGTACTTC. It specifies CASSRTSGLYQETQYF.

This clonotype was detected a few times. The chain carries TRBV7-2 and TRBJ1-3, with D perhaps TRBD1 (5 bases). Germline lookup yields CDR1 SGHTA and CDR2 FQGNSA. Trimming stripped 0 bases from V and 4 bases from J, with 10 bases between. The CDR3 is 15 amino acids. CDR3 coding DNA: TGTGCCAGCAGCTTAGCGTTCGGGGGAGGAAACACCATATATTTT. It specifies CASSLAFGGGNTIYF.